Each of the 5 T cell receptor beta chains below was sequenced from the same sample in a study of Ad26.COV2.S vaccination and SARS-CoV-2 variants. TCRdb keeps only in-frame clones here, not all; method: immunoSEQ multiplex PCR. The data contain about 320,000 clones, about 86% of them singletons. Treatment in this sample: approximately 18 received Ad26.COV2.S at low or high dose, single or two shots; several received placebo; per-sample allocation not given. Repertoires come from day 63 after the first vaccine or placebo injection. Sequenced here: peripheral blood, sampled in a trial of Ad26.COV2.S vaccine versus placebo. Source of these receptors: a person aged 18-60 years who received the Ad26.COV2.S COVID-19 vaccine or a placebo.

The chain carries TRBV18 and TRBJ1-2, with D tentatively TRBD1 (5 bases). Germline values: CDR1 KGHSH, CDR2 LQKENI. Trimming shortened V by 3 bases and J by 4 bases, and 15 bases separated the two germline ends. This CDR3 spans 15 amino acids. CDR3 coding DNA: TGTGCCAGCTCACCCGGGGCGCTGTCCGGCTATGGCTACACCTTC. This codes for CASSPGALSGYGYTF.

V is TRBV4-3 and J is TRBJ2-4; TRBD1 might be the D (6 bases). V lost 1 base to trimming and J lost 4 bases, with 14 bases between them. The CDR3 spans 16 residues. From germline, CDR1 is LGHNA and CDR2 YSLEER. CDR3 region: CASSQGLGAVKNIQYF. The CDR3 DNA reads TGCGCCAGCAGCCAAGGCCTGGGGGCCGTGAAAAACATTCAGTACTTC.

This chain links TRBV5-1 with TRBJ1-2; D gene uncertain. Germline CDR1 is SGHRS and CDR2 is YFSETQ. Trimming removed 0 bases from V and 6 bases from J, with 21 bases in between. CDR3 length equals 17 residues. This CDR3 reads CASSLGGSRSVGHGYTF. The CDR3 DNA sequence: TGCGCCAGCAGCTTGGGGGGATCCCGATCGGTGGGCCATGGCTACACCTTC. Using reference TRBV5-1 and TRBJ1-2 for the parts outside the CDR3, the full variable domain is KAGVTQTPRYLIKTRGQQVTLSCSPISGHRSVSWYQQTPGQGLQFLFEYFSETQRNKGNFPGRFSGRQFSNSRSEMNVSTLELGDSALYLCASSLGGSRSVGHGYTFGSGTRLTVV.

V is TRBV5-1 and J is TRBJ1-1; D not resolved. This CDR3 is built from 15 residues. CDR1 is SGHRS, CDR2 YFSETQ, per germline. V shed 1 base and J shed 5 bases, with 15 bases lying between them. The CDR3 region is CASSLFWTPKTEAFF. The CDR3 nucleotides are TGCGCCAGCAGCTTGTTCTGGACCCCCAAGACTGAAGCTTTCTTT.

The chain employs TRBV5-4 and TRBJ2-1; 7 bases match TRBD2. Unmatched junction bases numbered 8, after V lost 3 bases and J lost 2 bases. The CDR3 sequence is 16 residues long. The germline CDR1 and CDR2 sequences are SGHNT and YYREEE (reference sequence). The DNA of the CDR3 is TGTGCCAGCAGCTCAGAGCGGGGAGCGACCTACAATGAGCAGTTCTTC. Amino acid sequence: CASSSERGATYNEQFF.